A selection of T cell receptor beta chains follows, all from one sample in a study of T-cell reconstitution after alpha-beta-depleted transplantation in children. Using its own MiXCR run on the PCR reads, TCRdb lists one record per CDR3 protein. Here the sample spans 65,000 to 75,000 distinct CDR3 sequences, roughly 4.4% being singletons. Sequencing was performed on PBMCs, mostly from graft donor cells, taken 180 days after TCRalphabeta/CD19-depleted stem cell transplant. The receptor source for this set is a boy younger than two who had a stem cell transplant for acute myeloid leukemia, so the T cells may come from the graft donor. The CDR3 runs from the conserved cysteine through the conserved F or W. D genes are given only for firm matches. Clone size is stated in some rows and not others, as once, few, many or a class when expanded.

many TRBJ2-7 TRBV4-3 . CASSQEPRGGYEQYF TGCGCCAGCAGCCAAGAACCTCGAGGGGGTTACGAGCAGTACTTC
many TRBJ2-5 TRBV24-1 TRBD1 CATSETGQGQETQYF TGTGCCACCAGTGAAACAGGACAGGGGCAAGAGACCCAGTACTTC
few TRBJ2-1 TRBV24-1 TRBD2 CATSGLGRNNEQFF TGTGCCACCAGCGGACTAGGCCGGAACAATGAGCAGTTCTTC
many TRBJ2-1 TRBV30 . CAWSPLAGTYNEQFF TGTGCCTGGAGCCCCCTGGCAGGGACCTACAATGAGCAGTTCTTC
. TRBJ2-2 TRBV19 . CASSIRSSTGELFF TGTGCCAGTAGTATACGATCAAGCACCGGGGAGCTGTTTTTT
many TRBJ1-2 TRBV6-5 . CASSYFEGPTRYGYTF TGTGCCAGCAGTTACTTCGAGGGACCTACTCGCTATGGCTACACCTTC
many TRBJ2-3 TRBV2 . CASSDRRRDTQYF TGTGCCAGCAGTGACCGACGGCGGGATACGCAGTATTTT
many TRBJ2-5 TRBV18 . CASSPGTNRETQYF TGTGCCAGCTCACCAGGGACAAATCGGGAGACCCAGTACTTC
many TRBJ2-1 TRBV18 TRBD1 CASVEQGASSYNEQFF TGTGCCAGCGTTGAGCAGGGGGCGAGCTCCTACAATGAGCAGTTCTTC
many TRBJ2-1 TRBV20-1 TRBD1 CSARGDRGLDEQFF TGCAGTGCTAGAGGGGACAGGGGGCTGGATGAGCAGTTCTTC
many TRBJ1-6 TRBV10-3 TRBD1 CAISPGTGTRGNSPLHF TGTGCCATCAGTCCCGGGACAGGGACGAGGGGTAATTCACCCCTCCACTTT
many TRBJ2-2 TRBV12-3/TRBV12-4 . CASSARAHTGELFF TGTGCCAGCAGTGCCCGGGCCCACACCGGGGAGCTGTTTTTT
many TRBJ2-1 TRBV15 TRBD2 CATSSGGGDGGYNEQFF TGTGCCACCAGCAGTGGGGGGGGGGATGGCGGCTACAATGAGCAGTTCTTC
many TRBJ2-5 TRBV12-3/TRBV12-4 . CASSLEVGTQYF TGTGCCAGCAGTTTAGAGGTTGGGACCCAGTACTTC
many TRBJ2-3 TRBV5-1 TRBD2 CASSSNLGLATDTQYF TGCGCCAGCAGCTCTAATTTAGGACTAGCAACAGATACGCAGTATTTT
. TRBJ2-1 TRBV4-1 . CASSQDGGGQNEQFF TGCGCCAGCAGCCAAGATGGTGGGGGTCAAAATGAGCAGTTCTTC
few TRBJ1-2 TRBV19 . CASRSGPGNYGYTF TGTGCCAGTAGATCGGGGCCCGGAAACTATGGCTACACCTTC
many TRBJ2-1 TRBV24-1 . CATSDQLGGNNEQFF TGTGCCACCAGTGATCAGCTTGGGGGTAACAATGAGCAGTTCTTC
. TRBJ2-3 TRBV15 . CATSGRETPRLSTDTQYF TGTGCCACCAGCGGACGGGAGACACCTCGTCTCTCCACAGATACGCAGTATTTT
many TRBJ2-1 TRBV6-2/TRBV6-3 . CASSYHGEPGEQFF TGTGCCAGCAGTTACCACGGAGAGCCGGGTGAGCAGTTCTTC
many TRBJ2-2 TRBV4-2 TRBD2 CASSLPGLAGGSNTGELFF TGTGCCAGCAGCCTACCGGGACTAGCGGGGGGCTCGAACACCGGGGAGCTGTTTTTT
many TRBJ2-2 TRBV11-2 . CASSLDLSNTGELFF TGTGCCAGCAGCTTAGATCTATCGAACACCGGGGAGCTGTTTTTT
many TRBJ2-2 TRBV12-3/TRBV12-4 . CASSLTPPAGTGELFF TGTGCCAGCAGCTTGACCCCCCCGGCGGGCACCGGGGAGCTGTTTTTT
many TRBJ2-7 TRBV29-1 . CSVVGSVNRTPYEQYF TGCAGCGTTGTGGGGTCCGTAAACCGTACGCCCTACGAGCAGTACTTC
many TRBJ2-3 TRBV4-2 . CASSQDQVLGDTQYF TGTGCCAGCAGCCAAGACCAGGTGCTGGGGGATACGCAGTATTTT
many TRBJ2-5 TRBV13 . CASSHGQQETQYF TGTGCCAGCAGCCACGGACAGCAAGAGACCCAGTACTTC
many TRBJ1-2 TRBV7-9 . CASSPDGGHYGYTF TGTGCCAGCAGCCCGGATGGGGGGCACTATGGCTACACCTTC
many TRBJ1-1 TRBV28 TRBD1 CASKNRGVRSEAFF TGTGCCAGCAAAAACAGGGGGGTGAGGTCTGAAGCTTTCTTT
many TRBJ2-1 TRBV4-2 . CASSQALRPSQQFF TGTGCCAGCAGCCAAGCTTTGCGGCCCTCGCAACAGTTCTTC
many TRBJ2-1 TRBV11-2 . CASCRWTYNEQFF TGTGCCAGCTGTCGGTGGACCTACAATGAGCAGTTCTTC
many TRBJ2-5 TRBV18 . CASSPHDRLGETQYF TGTGCCAGCTCACCACACGACAGGCTAGGAGAGACCCAGTACTTC
many TRBJ1-1 TRBV5-1 . CATSEGGRAFF TGCGCCACCTCGGAGGGGGGTCGAGCTTTCTTT
many TRBJ2-3 TRBV3-1 . CASSQRTRPGDTQYF TGTGCCAGCAGCCAACGGACTCGCCCAGGGGATACGCAGTATTTT
few TRBJ2-7 TRBV5-1 . CASSLNRPDEQYF TGCGCCAGCAGCCTCAACAGACCGGACGAGCAGTACTTC
many TRBJ2-5 TRBV5-1 . CASSSGSGETQYF TGCGCCAGCAGCTCTGGGTCTGGAGAGACCCAGTACTTC
many TRBJ1-1 TRBV20-1 . CSAGRGVGTEAFF TGCAGTGCTGGACGAGGGGTCGGCACTGAAGCTTTCTTT
many TRBJ2-5 TRBV30 . CAWSVPPEKRSAGDGETQYF TGTGCCTGGAGTGTACCTCCCGAGAAGCGGTCAGCGGGCGATGGGGAGACCCAGTACTTC
many TRBJ2-6 TRBV5-1 TRBD1 CASSSDRSGANVLTF TGCGCCAGCAGCTCGGACAGGTCGGGGGCCAACGTCCTGACTTTC
many TRBJ2-5 TRBV7-7 TRBD2 CASSARGRGETQYF TGTGCCAGCAGCGCCCGGGGGAGGGGTGAGACCCAGTACTTC
many TRBJ2-1 TRBV28 . CASREGTPPQFF TGTGCCAGCAGGGAGGGGACCCCGCCGCAGTTCTTC
many TRBJ1-6 TRBV20-1 TRBD1 CSASPGTGYSPLHF TGCAGTGCTAGCCCCGGGACAGGGTACTCACCCCTCCACTTT
many TRBJ2-7 TRBV5-1 TRBD1 CASSRDRASYEQYF TGCGCCAGCAGCCGGGACAGGGCGTCCTACGAGCAGTACTTC
many TRBJ2-5 TRBV7-9 . CATAGRETQYF TGTGCCACCGCAGGGAGGGAGACCCAGTACTTC
many TRBJ1-5 TRBV7-2 . CASSRRGGNQPQHF TGTGCCAGCAGCCGGAGGGGGGGCAATCAGCCCCAGCATTTT